Sequencing of this T cell receptor (beta chain) was carried out in a study of response to subunit inactivated influenza vaccine. The V end lost 2 bases, the J end lost 4 bases, and 8 bases lay between the germline ends. Germline V gene lookup returns CDR1 LGHDT and CDR2 YNNKEL (reference sequence). This CDR3 spans 14 amino acids. Whole-study findings and limits: The authors suggested that few new T cells are recruited per seasonal influenza vaccination.

TCRdb processed the RT-PCR reads anew with MiXCR; each CDR3 protein has one entry. This table holds 450,000 to 550,000 distinct CDR3 sequences, 25% found once. A word on this clonotype: Its antigen is unidentified.

The TCR was taken from a man between 50 and 59 years old who received an inactivated influenza vaccine. This chain connects TRBV3-1 to TRBJ2-2; no reliable D call. The input for sequencing was CD4+ T cells sorted from PBMCs, taken less than 6 days after vaccination. The CDR3 nucleotides are TGTGCCAGCAGCCAACTTCGGACCACCGGGGAGCTGTTTTTT. Encoded protein: CASSQLRTTGELFF.